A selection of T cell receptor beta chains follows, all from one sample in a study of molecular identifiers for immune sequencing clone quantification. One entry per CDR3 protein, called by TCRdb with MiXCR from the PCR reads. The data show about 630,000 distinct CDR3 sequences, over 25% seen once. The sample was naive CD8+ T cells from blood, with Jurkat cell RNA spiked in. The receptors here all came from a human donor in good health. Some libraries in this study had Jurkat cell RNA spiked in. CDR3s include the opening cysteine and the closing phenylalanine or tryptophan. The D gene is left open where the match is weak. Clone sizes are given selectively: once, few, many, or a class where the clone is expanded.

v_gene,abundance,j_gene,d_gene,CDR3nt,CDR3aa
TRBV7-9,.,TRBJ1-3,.,TGTGCCAGCAGCTTAACGCAGGGCGCTGTCTATGGAAACACCATATATTTT,CASSLTQGAVYGNTIYF
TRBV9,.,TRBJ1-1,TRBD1,TGTGCCAGCAGCCCCTGGGGACAGGGGGCTGAAGCTTTCTTT,CASSPWGQGAEAFF
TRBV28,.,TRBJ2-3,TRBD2,TGTGCCAGCAGTTTATCAGCGGGAGATAGCACAGATACGCAGTATTTT,CASSLSAGDSTDTQYF
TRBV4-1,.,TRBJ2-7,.,TGCGCCAGCAGCCAAGTGAGGGGAGGCTACGAGCAGTACTTC,CASSQVRGGYEQYF
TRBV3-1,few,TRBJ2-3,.,TGTGCCAGCAGACCCAGGGTTACAGATACGCAGTATTTT,CASRPRVTDTQYF
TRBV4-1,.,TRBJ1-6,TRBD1,TGCGCCAGCAGCCAAGATACAGGGGGCCTTTCACCCCTCCACTTT,CASSQDTGGLSPLHF
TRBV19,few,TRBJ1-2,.,TGTGCCAGTAGCCTGTACGAGGGCGGAGGCTATGGCTACACCTTC,CASSLYEGGGYGYTF
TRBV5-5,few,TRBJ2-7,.,TGTGCCAGCAGCACGACCGTGAGCTCCAACGAGCAGTACTTC,CASSTTVSSNEQYF
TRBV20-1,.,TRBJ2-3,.,TGCAGTGCCTCAATTCAAGTCAGCACAGATACGCAGTATTTT,CSASIQVSTDTQYF
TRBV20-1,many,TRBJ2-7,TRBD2,TGCAGTGCTAGGAAACTAGCGGGGGGGCCTCACGAGCAGTACTTC,CSARKLAGGPHEQYF
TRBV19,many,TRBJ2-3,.,TGTGCCAGTAGTATAGGCGAGGGTACGCAGTATTTT,CASSIGEGTQYF
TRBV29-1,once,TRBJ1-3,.,TGCAGCGTTGATTCGGGACGAGGAGGAAACACCATATATTTT,CSVDSGRGGNTIYF
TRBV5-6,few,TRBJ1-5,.,TGTGCCAGCAGCTTGGGGGTATACCAAAGTCAGCCCCAGCATTTT,CASSLGVYQSQPQHF
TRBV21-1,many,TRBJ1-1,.,TGTGCCAGCAGCAACATGACAGGTATGACTGAAGCTTTCTTT,CASSNMTGMTEAFF
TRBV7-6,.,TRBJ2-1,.,TGTGCCAGCAGCTTAGCCCGCGGCCCCAGCTCCTACAATGAGCAGTTCTTC,CASSLARGPSSYNEQFF
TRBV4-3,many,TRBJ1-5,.,TGCGCCAGCAGCCAAGATCGGACGTACCGCAATCAGCCCCAGCATTTT,CASSQDRTYRNQPQHF
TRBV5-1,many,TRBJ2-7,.,TGCGCCAGCAGCTCAGCCGACGGAGTCTACGAGCAGTACTTC,CASSSADGVYEQYF
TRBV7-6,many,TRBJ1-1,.,TGTGCCAGCAGCCCCAGCGGGGGGATGGTCACTGAAGCTTTCTTT,CASSPSGGMVTEAFF
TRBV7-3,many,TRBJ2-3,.,TGTGCCAGCAGCCCTACTAGTCGGGGGATCACGGGTACGCAGTATTTT,CASSPTSRGITGTQYF
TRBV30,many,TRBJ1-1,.,TGTGCCTGGAGTGAAAGGGACAACTTGAACACTGAAGCTTTCTTT,CAWSERDNLNTEAFF
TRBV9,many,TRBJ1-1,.,TGTGCCAGCAGCGTAGGTTGGGGGAACACTGAAGCTTTCTTT,CASSVGWGNTEAFF
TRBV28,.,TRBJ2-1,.,TGTGCCAGCAGTTTCCGTGGGACCCGTCGGGATGAGCAGTTCTTC,CASSFRGTRRDEQFF
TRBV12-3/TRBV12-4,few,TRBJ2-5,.,TGTGCCAGCAGTTTATTTGGGCACTCAGAGACCCAGTACTTC,CASSLFGHSETQYF
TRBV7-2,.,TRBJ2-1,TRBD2,TGTGCCAGCAGCCAAACTAGCGGGGGGGCTTATGAGCAGTTCTTC,CASSQTSGGAYEQFF
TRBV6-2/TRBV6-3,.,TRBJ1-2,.,TGTGCCAGCAGTTACGCGAACCCTAACTATGGCTACACCTTC,CASSYANPNYGYTF
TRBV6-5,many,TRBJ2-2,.,TGTGCCACCACCCCCGACTCCATCGGGGAGCTGTTTTTT,CATTPDSIGELFF
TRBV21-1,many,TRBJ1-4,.,TGTGCCAGCAGCAAATTAGGTGCAACTAATGAAAAACTGTTTTTT,CASSKLGATNEKLFF
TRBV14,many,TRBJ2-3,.,TGTGCCAGCAGCCAGCTCAGGGGTCCCACAGATACGCAGTATTTT,CASSQLRGPTDTQYF
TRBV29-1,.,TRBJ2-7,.,TGCGGCGTTGAAGATGGCAGGGGTACGCTCGAGCAGTACTTC,CGVEDGRGTLEQYF
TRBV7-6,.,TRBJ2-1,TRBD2,TGTGCCAGCAGCCCTAGCGGGAGAGCGAATGAGCAGTTCTTC,CASSPSGRANEQFF
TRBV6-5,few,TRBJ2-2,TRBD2,TGTGCCAGCAGCTTGGAACCCCTAGCGGGGGGAGGAACCGGGGAGCTGTTTTTT,CASSLEPLAGGGTGELFF
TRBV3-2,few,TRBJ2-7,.,TGTGCCAGCAGCTCATACGGGAGAGGGTCCTACGAGCAGTACTTC,CASSSYGRGSYEQYF
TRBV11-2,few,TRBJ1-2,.,TGTGCCAGCAGCTTAGTTGGCAGTTGGATATCCTATGGCTACACCTTC,CASSLVGSWISYGYTF
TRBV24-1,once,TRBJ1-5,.,TGTGCCACCAGTGACCCTACCCGAGGGGCGGCTCCGCCCCCGCATTTT,CATSDPTRGAAPPPHF
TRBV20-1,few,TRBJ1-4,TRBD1,TGCAGTGCTAGAGGGGAACCTGGGACAGTGACTGCAACTAATGAAAAACTGTTTTTT,CSARGEPGTVTATNEKLFF
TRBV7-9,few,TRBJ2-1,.,TGTGCCAGCAGCTTTGTAATGCGCGGGACCGAGCACAATGAGCAGTTCTTC,CASSFVMRGTEHNEQFF
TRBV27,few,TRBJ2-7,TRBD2,TGTGCCAGCAGTCCTGTGGGACTAGCGCTATACGAGCAGTACTTC,CASSPVGLALYEQYF
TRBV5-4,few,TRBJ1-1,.,TGTGCCAGCAGCTTGGACGGGGACACTGAAGCTTTCTTT,CASSLDGDTEAFF
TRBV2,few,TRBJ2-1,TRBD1,TGTGCCGGGCAAGGGACAGCTAACAATGAGCAGTTCTTC,CAGQGTANNEQFF
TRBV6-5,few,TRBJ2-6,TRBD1,TGTGCCAGCAGCCTCAACGAAAACAGGGGGCATTACTCTGGGGCCAACGTCCTGACTTTC,CASSLNENRGHYSGANVLTF
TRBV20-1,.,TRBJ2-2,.,TGCAGTGCTAGGGGGCCAGGGACGAACACCGGGGAGCTGTTTTTT,CSARGPGTNTGELFF
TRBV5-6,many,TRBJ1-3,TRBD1,TGTGCCAGCAGCTGGGGGGACAGTACGTCCGGAAACACCATATATTTT,CASSWGDSTSGNTIYF
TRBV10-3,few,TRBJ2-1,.,TGTGCCATCAGTGAGTTTTCCGGGGGTCCCTACAATGAGCAGTTCTTC,CAISEFSGGPYNEQFF
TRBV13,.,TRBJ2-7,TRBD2,TGTGCCAGCAGCCAAGGGACTAGTGAATACGAGCAGTACTTC,CASSQGTSEYEQYF
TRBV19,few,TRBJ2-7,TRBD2,TGTGCCAGTAGTCGCGCTTTAGCGGGAAGGTACGAGCAGTACTTC,CASSRALAGRYEQYF
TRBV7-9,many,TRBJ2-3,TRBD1,TGTGCCAGCAGCTCCCTTGACCTTGGACAGGGGATTCCAGATACGCAGTATTTT,CASSSLDLGQGIPDTQYF
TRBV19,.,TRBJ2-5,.,TGTGCCAGTAGTGTCCTCGGGGGACCGGCCCCAGCGCCCCAGTCCTTC,CASSVLGGPAPAPQSF
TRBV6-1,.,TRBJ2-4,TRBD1,TGTGCCAGCAGTGCCCTCAAGACAGGGGTATCCAAAAACATTCAGTACTTC,CASSALKTGVSKNIQYF
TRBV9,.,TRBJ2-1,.,TGTGCCAGCAGCGTTGGCGCAGAAGAACGGGAGCAGTTCTTC,CASSVGAEEREQFF
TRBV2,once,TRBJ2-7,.,TGTGCCAGCGGGATTGACGAGCAGTACTTC,CASGIDEQYF
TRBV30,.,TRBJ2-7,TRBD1,TGTGCCTGGAGTGTACCCCACGGGACAGGTACCTACGAGCAGTACTTC,CAWSVPHGTGTYEQYF
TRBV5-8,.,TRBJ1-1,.,TGTGCCAGCAGCTTGGTGGCAGAGGCTACGACTGAAGCTTTCTTT,CASSLVAEATTEAFF
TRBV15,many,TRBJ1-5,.,TGTGCCACCAGCAGAGAGTATCCAGTTTGGCCCCAGCATTTT,CATSREYPVWPQHF
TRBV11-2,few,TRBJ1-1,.,TGTGCCAGCAGAACAGGGTTCATGAACACTGAAGCTTTCTTT,CASRTGFMNTEAFF
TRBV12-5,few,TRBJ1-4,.,TGTGCTAGTTGCCCTCATGACGAGTCCTCTTTAGAAAAACTGTTTTTT,CASCPHDESSLEKLFF